Listed here are 8 T cell receptor beta chains from one sample, sequenced in a study of blood T cell repertoires in COVID-19. Measured with immunoSEQ multiplex PCR; TCRdb has only the in-frame clones, and not every one. The sample lists more than 100,000 clones, roughly 90% seen once, with about 4% in the top ten. What was sequenced was peripheral blood. The receptor set was obtained from a woman aged 60-75 years with acute or convalescent COVID-19.

The chain has TRBV6-5 and TRBJ2-5, with TRBD2 identical over 10 bases. The J segment lost 4 bases and the V segment lost 7 bases, leaving 6 bases of the junction unmatched. Germline V gene lookup returns CDR1 MNHEY and CDR2 SVGAGI. The CDR3 is made up of 14 amino acids. The CDR3 loop is CASMLAGAGETQYF. CDR3 DNA sequence: TGTGCCAGCATGCTAGCGGGAGCAGGAGAGACCCAGTACTTC.

The genes are TRBV7-9 and TRBJ1-1; 9 positions match TRBD1. V lost 6 bases, J lost 4 bases, and 3 bases stayed unmatched. The CDR3 has 13 residues. Germline V gene data show CDR1 as SEHNR and CDR2 as FQNEAQ (reference sequence). As DNA, the CDR3 is TGTGCCAGCAGATCGACAGGGGGCACTGAAGCTTTCTTT. It is translated as CASRSTGGTEAFF.

CDR3 nucleotides: TGTGCCAGCAGCGATACTCCGGGACAGGGAAGAAATGAGCAGTTCTTC. This encodes CASSDTPGQGRNEQFF. The chain joins TRBV5-6 to TRBJ2-1; 9 bases line up with TRBD1. Germline loops: CDR1 SGHDT, CDR2 YYEEEE. With 4 bases clipped from V and 7 bases from J, the junction kept 12 bases outside the gene matches. The CDR3 runs 16 residues.

V gene TRBV30 combines with J gene TRBJ1-6, with TRBD1 matching 9 bases. This CDR3 is built from 15 residues. V was pared by 2 bases and J by 7 bases, with 6 bases of the junction left unmatched. Germline V gene sequence: CDR1 GTSNPN, CDR2 SVGIG (reference sequence). The CDR3 spells CAWSSLGQGNSPLHF. The CDR3 DNA reads as TGTGCCTGGAGTAGCCTGGGACAGGGAAATTCACCCCTCCACTTT.

The chain carries TRBV19 and TRBJ1-6; weak D call: TRBD1 (6 bases). The CDR3 covers 15 residues. The germline V and J ends were trimmed by 3 bases and 7 bases, with 13 bases remaining between them. Germline CDR1 and CDR2: LNHDA and SQIVND (reference sequence). The CDR3 region is CASSMGAILNSPLHF. The CDR3 DNA reads TGTGCCAGTAGTATGGGGGCCATATTAAATTCACCCCTCCACTTT.

On this clone: A read error may account for a junction end that differs from germline. This chain uses TRBV6-1 with TRBJ2-6; 9 nucleotides align to TRBD2. The CDR3 consists of 17 residues. Germline V gene sequence: CDR1 MNHNS, CDR2 SASEGT. DNA for the CDR3: TGTGCCAGCAGTAAAGCGGGAGGAGTCTCTGGGGCCAACGTCCTGACTTTC. It specifies CASSKAGGVSGANVLTF.

This chain joins TRBV9 and TRBJ1-3; TRBD1 might be the D (5 bases). The ends were cut back, 0 bases at V and 4 bases at J, with 20 bases in the middle. This CDR3 has 18 residues. Germline lookup yields CDR1 SGDLS and CDR2 YYNGEE. For the CDR3, the DNA is TGTGCCAGCAGCGTAGGCGGGGCATCCTGGCTTGGGGGAAACACCATATATTTT. It specifies CASSVGGASWLGGNTIYF.

The chain is built from TRBV9 and TRBJ2-1; D unclear. Germline V gene sequence: CDR1 SGDLS, CDR2 YYNGEE. The CDR3 length is 14 residues. V dropped 2 bases and J dropped 5 bases, with 11 bases sitting between them. The CDR3 DNA reads as TGTGCCAGCAGCGTTAGTGGTAGTCACAATGAGCAGTTCTTC. This encodes CASSVSGSHNEQFF.